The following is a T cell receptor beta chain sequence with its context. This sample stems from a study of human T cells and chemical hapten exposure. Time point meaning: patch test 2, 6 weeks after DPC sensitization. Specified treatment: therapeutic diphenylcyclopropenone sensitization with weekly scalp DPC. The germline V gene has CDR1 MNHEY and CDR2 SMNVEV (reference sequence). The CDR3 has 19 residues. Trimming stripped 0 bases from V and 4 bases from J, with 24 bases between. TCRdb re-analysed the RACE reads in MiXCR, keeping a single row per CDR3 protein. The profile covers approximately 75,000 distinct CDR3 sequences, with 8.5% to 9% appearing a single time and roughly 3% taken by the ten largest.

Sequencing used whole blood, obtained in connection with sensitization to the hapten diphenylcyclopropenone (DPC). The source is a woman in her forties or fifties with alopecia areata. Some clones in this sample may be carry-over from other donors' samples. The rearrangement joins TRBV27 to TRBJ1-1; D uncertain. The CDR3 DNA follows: TGTGCCAGCAGTTTATCCCCGACTTACTCAGCCTCACGGGGCACTGAAGCTTTCTTT. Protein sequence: CASSLSPTYSASRGTEAFF.